This TCR beta chain derives from a study of cytomegalovirus exposure and HLA in healthy donors (dated 2017 in TCRdb). Some background on the complete study: A later analysis indicated that the 130 or so validation repertoires were generated on the platform also employed for the approximately 700 repertoires of the first cohort. The study aimed to test whether cataloging public T cell receptors could reveal signatures of past pathogen exposure. Besides the first cohort of around 700 subjects, a separate validation cohort made up of roughly 130 different subjects was used. To predict cytomegalovirus infection status, the study brought together high-throughput TCR immunosequencing, statistical association of individual TCRs with disease status, and machine learning.

Donors formed part of the validation cohort, which comprised 120 subjects and was distinct from the first cohort of 550 to 850 subjects. What the research found in general, with its limitations: The authors suggested that the approach could potentially be extended to other disease states and immunological phenotypes. Cytomegalovirus status was reported to be diagnosed by the classifier with high specificity and sensitivity in both the original and validation cohorts. Three of the identified cytomegalovirus-associated TCR beta chains were confirmed in vitro to be specific for cytomegalovirus antigens. The validation cohort had no HLA typing available for a later analysis, so co-occurrence within that cohort was assessed over all 120 repertoires. In a later analysis, TCRs clustered in the first cohort were found to also tend to co-occur in the 120 validation repertoires, with around 94% of cluster scores above 0. In the study, 150 to 200 TCR beta chains were listed as associated with cytomegalovirus. Across donors, most TCR sequences were observed very rarely, whereas some public TCRs were present in many individuals.

Germline trimming amounts to 4 bases on V and 7 bases on J, with 11 as the count of junction bases outside the gene matches. The germline V gene supplies CDR1 MGHRA and CDR2 YSYEKL. The CDR3 numbers 15 residues from cysteine through phenylalanine. This entry keeps only the CDR3 DNA: 45 bases, framed from base 1. Libraries were prepared through the immunoSEQ multiplex PCR assay. Processing in the source paper ran as follows. A statistical classification framework was built to diagnose cytomegalovirus status from the catalog of TCR beta chain sequences. The immuneACCESS repertoire file appears here via TCRdb, limited to in-frame rearrangements. These files lack a portion of the clones; in checked studies, under half of the deficit traces to unresolved V genes, and the cause of the others is not known. V and J calls and clone size come straight from that table; D and trimming were deduced from the DNA. This sample gives 280,000 or so clones in total; approximately 87% of them show up just once. The leading ten clones occupy approximately 0.94% of the sample.

This clone was recorded a few times. Its antigen remains undetermined. Per-nucleotide qualities are absent, and no much larger clonotype sits a single base away. The sample was PBMCs. Recombination joined TRBV4-1 with TRBJ2-7, and TRBD2 aligns with 9 junction nucleotides. The sequence came from a woman aged 18 to 35 in good health and CMV-seronegative. The CDR3 has the sequence CASSPEGGRAEEQYF. The bases read TGCGCCAGCAGCCCAGAGGGCGGGAGGGCGGAAGAGCAGTACTTC.